Listed below are T cell receptor beta chains from one sample, sequenced in a study of OX40 agonist ivuxolimab in advanced cancers. TCRdb keeps only in-frame clones here, not all; method: immunoSEQ multiplex PCR. The table has about 42,000 clones, roughly 86% seen once; the top ten hold around a fifth. This specimen was CD4+ or CD8+ T cells sorted from blood, taken in a trial of the OX40 agonist ivuxolimab. The receptors originated from an adult with an advanced solid tumor such as melanoma, head and neck, liver or kidney cancer. Each CDR3 is given with its conserved first and last residue. D genes are given only for firm matches. Expanded clones get a size class; other rows say once, few or many, or leave the size out.

v_gene,d_gene,j_gene,abundance,CDR3aa,CDR3nt
TRBV7-6,TRBD1,TRBJ1-3,once,CASSLRDRGPPLSGNTIYF,TGTGCCAGCAGCTTAAGGGACAGGGGGCCTCCTCTCTCTGGAAACACCATATATTTT
TRBV19,-,TRBJ1-5,-,CASTVGNQPQHF,TGTGCCAGTACAGTGGGGAATCAGCCCCAGCATTTT
TRBV10-3,-,TRBJ2-5,-,CAISELEGQETQYF,TGTGCCATCAGTGAGTTGGAGGGCCAAGAGACCCAGTACTTC
TRBV23-1,-,TRBJ2-3,-,CASSQSAKDSCPDTQYF,TGCGCCAGCAGTCAATCGGCGAAGGATTCTTGTCCGGATACGCAGTATTTT
TRBV14,-,TRBJ2-7,few,CASSQDISYEQYF,TGTGCCAGCAGCCAAGACATCTCCTACGAGCAGTACTTC
TRBV28,-,TRBJ2-7,-,CATEEGRRGEQYF,TGTGCCACAGAGGAGGGGCGTAGGGGCGAGCAGTACTTC
TRBV30,-,TRBJ2-7,-,CAWSGGAAHEQYF,TGTGCCTGGAGTGGGGGGGCGGCCCACGAGCAGTACTTC
TRBV5-1,TRBD1,TRBJ1-2,-,CASSLGGDRNYGYTF,TGCGCCAGCAGCTTAGGCGGGGACAGGAACTATGGCTACACCTTC
TRBV28,TRBD2,TRBJ2-5,-,CASSLSAGGAGTQYF,TGTGCCAGCAGTTTATCCGCGGGGGGGGCTGGGACCCAGTACTTC
TRBV6-1,-,TRBJ2-1,-,CASRDSLVFEQFF,TGTGCTTCCCGCGATAGCTTGGTCTTTGAGCAGTTCTTC
TRBV28,-,TRBJ1-5,-,CASSPGYQPQHF,TGTGCCAGCAGTCCAGGGTATCAGCCCCAGCATTTT
TRBV10-1,TRBD1,TRBJ2-2,-,CASSSGTANTGELFF,TGCGCCAGCAGTTCCGGGACAGCGAACACCGGGGAGCTGTTTTTT
TRBV7-9,TRBD1,TRBJ1-5,-,CASSPGTGVDQPQHF,TGTGCCAGCAGCCCGGGGACAGGGGTGGACCAGCCCCAGCATTTT
TRBV25-1,-,TRBJ2-1,-,CASSEYFARRNGNEQFF,TGTGCCAGCAGTGAATATTTTGCGCGACGGAATGGAAATGAGCAGTTCTTC
TRBV7-2,TRBD1,TRBJ1-1,-,CASSVSGTGNTEAFF,TGTGCCAGCAGCGTTTCCGGGACAGGGAACACTGAAGCTTTCTTT
TRBV18,TRBD1,TRBJ1-5,-,CASSPDREGRQPQHF,TGTGCCAGCTCACCGGACAGGGAAGGGAGGCAGCCCCAGCATTTT
TRBV18,-,TRBJ2-3,-,CASSPVDTQYF,TGTGCCAGCTCACCAGTAGATACGCAGTATTTT
TRBV29-1,TRBD2,TRBJ2-1,-,CSVGLAGVNEQFF,TGCAGCGTGGGACTAGCGGGGGTCAATGAGCAGTTCTTC
TRBV19,-,TRBJ1-1,-,CASSPDRFNTEAFF,TGTGCCAGTAGCCCCGACAGGTTCAACACTGAAGCTTTCTTT
TRBV4-2,-,TRBJ1-2,-,CASSQEGFGYTF,TGTGCCAGCAGCCAAGAGGGCTTCGGCTACACCTTC
TRBV6-5,TRBD2,TRBJ2-7,-,CASSLPGLVSEQYF,TGTGCCAGCAGTCTCCCGGGACTAGTCTCCGAGCAGTACTTC
TRBV4-2,TRBD2,TRBJ2-3,-,CASRTSGGPSTDTQYF,TGTGCCAGCAGGACTAGCGGGGGGCCAAGCACAGATACGCAGTATTTT
TRBV4-3,TRBD1,TRBJ1-6,many,CASSQGQGLNSPLHF,TGCGCCAGCAGCCAAGGACAGGGGCTCAATTCACCCCTCCACTTT
TRBV29-1,TRBD1,TRBJ2-7,-,CSTQGEGASYEQYF,TGCAGCACCCAGGGGGAAGGGGCCTCCTACGAGCAGTACTTC
TRBV7-2,-,TRBJ2-1,once,CASSLPDNEQFF,TGTGCCAGCAGCTTGCCAGACAATGAGCAGTTCTTC
TRBV27,-,TRBJ2-3,-,CASSSGGWDTQYF,TGTGCCAGCAGTTCAGGGGGGTGGGATACGCAGTATTTT
TRBV5-1,TRBD1,TRBJ2-1,-,CASSSETGGDEQFF,TGCGCCAGCAGCTCCGAGACAGGGGGCGATGAGCAGTTCTTC
TRBV14,-,TRBJ1-2,-,CASSHLVTGGIFAF,TGTGCCAGCAGCCATCTCGTTACCGGAGGCATTTTTGCCTTC
TRBV5-6,-,TRBJ2-5,-,CASSSLGETQYF,TGTGCCAGCAGCTCGCTCGGGGAGACCCAGTACTTC
TRBV6-5,-,TRBJ2-1,-,CASSTGIDYNEQFF,TGTGCCAGCAGTACAGGGATCGATTACAATGAGCAGTTCTTC
TRBV28,-,TRBJ1-4,-,CASRSPGGGAANEKLFF,TGTGCCAGCAGGTCCCCCGGTGGGGGCGCCGCTAATGAAAAACTGTTTTTT
TRBV7-9,-,TRBJ1-4,-,CASSFDRTTNEKLFF,TGTGCCAGCAGCTTCGACAGGACAACTAATGAAAAACTGTTTTTT
TRBV4-3,TRBD1,TRBJ2-3,-,CASSPQGAGGTDTQYF,TGCGCCAGCAGCCCGCAGGGGGCCGGTGGCACAGATACGCAGTATTTT
TRBV7-9,TRBD2,TRBJ2-5,-,CASSLDAGGRETQYF,TGTGCCAGCAGCTTGGATGCGGGGGGGCGTGAGACCCAGTACTTC
TRBV9,TRBD1,TRBJ1-4,once,CASSANSGTGSATNEKLFF,TGTGCCAGCAGCGCCAATTCCGGGACAGGGTCCGCAACTAATGAAAAACTGTTTTTT
TRBV11-2,-,TRBJ2-3,-,CASSVGTAGGDTQYF,TGTGCCAGCAGCGTCGGGACCGCCGGGGGAGATACGCAGTATTTT
TRBV7-8,-,TRBJ1-5,once,CASSQATRQDNQPQHF,TGTGCCAGCAGTCAGGCTACAAGACAGGACAATCAGCCCCAGCATTTT
TRBV27,-,TRBJ2-3,-,CASINRPTSTDTQYF,TGTGCCAGCATCAACCGCCCCACTAGCACAGATACGCAGTATTTT
TRBV7-2,TRBD2,TRBJ2-1,-,CASSLSGLPYNEQFF,TGTGCCAGCAGCCTCTCGGGACTACCCTACAATGAGCAGTTCTTC
TRBV7-6,-,TRBJ2-1,-,CASSWTYNEQFF,TGTGCCAGCAGCTGGACGTACAATGAGCAGTTCTTC
TRBV9,TRBD2,TRBJ2-3,-,CASSVVGGGETDTQYF,TGTGCCAGCAGCGTAGTTGGCGGGGGGGAAACAGATACGCAGTATTTT
TRBV5-1,-,TRBJ2-7,-,CASSLGGMNYEQYF,TGCGCCAGCAGCTTGGGGGGGATGAACTACGAGCAGTACTTC
TRBV6-6,-,TRBJ2-3,-,CASSYSTGDTQYF,TGTGCCAGCAGTTACTCCACAGGAGATACGCAGTATTTT
TRBV29-1,-,TRBJ1-1,-,CSVDQGLPGTEAFF,TGCAGCGTTGACCAAGGACTGCCGGGGACTGAAGCTTTCTTT
TRBV27,-,TRBJ2-2,once,CASSLWQATTNTGELFF,TGTGCCAGCAGTTTGTGGCAAGCCACCACGAACACCGGGGAGCTGTTTTTT
TRBV5-6,-,TRBJ2-3,once,CASSLGSGVTFF,TGTGCCAGCAGCTTGGGGTCCGGAGTGACCTTTTTT
TRBV4-3,TRBD1,TRBJ2-7,-,CASSQDWTGPYEQYF,TGCGCCAGCAGCCAGGATTGGACAGGGCCGTACGAGCAGTACTTC
TRBV11-1,TRBD1,TRBJ1-1,-,CASSSRQGGTEAFF,TGTGCCAGCAGCAGCCGACAGGGAGGTACTGAAGCTTTCTTT